What follows are 17 T cell receptor beta chains derived from one specimen sequenced in a study of CD8 T cells in ankylosing spondylitis. TCRdb analysed the 5' RACE reads with MiXCR anew, one entry per CDR3 protein. Here the sample spans about 250,000 distinct CDR3 sequences, approximately 20% being singletons. The sequenced sample consisted of blood, either unsorted or a sorted T cell fraction (not recorded which). Receptors originate from a male donor with ankylosing spondylitis or in good health (not recorded which).

The chain has TRBV5-1 and TRBJ2-7, with 7 nucleotides matching TRBD1. Germline V gene lookup returns CDR1 SGHRS and CDR2 YFSETQ. V shed 0 bases and J 5 bases; nucleotides not matched to a gene: 8. The CDR3 has 15 amino acids. CDR3: CASSLDWQGVNEQYF. CDR3 bases: TGCGCCAGCAGCTTGGATTGGCAGGGGGTCAACGAGCAGTACTTC. Complete variable domain (other parts from reference TRBV5-1 and TRBJ2-7): KAGVTQTPRYLIKTRGQQVTLSCSPISGHRSVSWYQQTPGQGLQFLFEYFSETQRNKGNFPGRFSGRQFSNSRSEMNVSTLELGDSALYLCASSLDWQGVNEQYFGPGTRLTVT.

The DNA for the CDR3 is TGCAGTGCACCGGGACAGGGTCCTAGCGGGAGGAGGGATGAGCAGTTCTTC. Translating it yields CSAPGQGPSGRRDEQFF. The chain employs TRBV20-1 and TRBJ2-1; 11 nucleotides match TRBD2. This CDR3 region has 17 residues. Trimming at V came to 6 bases and at J to 8 bases, leaving 18 bases not matched to a gene. Germline V gives CDR1 DFQATT, CDR2 SNEGSKA (reference sequence).

This clonotype was counted ten times or more. The rearrangement uses TRBV29-1 and TRBJ2-3; TRBD2 agrees at 10 bases. Looked up from germline, CDR1 is SQVTM and CDR2 is ANQGSEA. The V and J ends lost 4 bases and 2 bases, in that order; junction bases with no gene match: 3. The CDR3 runs 14 residues. In nucleotides, the CDR3 is TGCAGCGTTGTACTAGCGGGATTCACAGATACGCAGTATTTT. Its translation is CSVVLAGFTDTQYF.

The chain has TRBV29-1 and TRBJ2-7, with TRBD1 matching over 7 bases. Germline V gene data show CDR1 as SQVTM and CDR2 as ANQGSEA. CDR3 size: 16 residues. J gave up 3 bases and V 2 bases, and 13 bases lay outside the gene matches. The CDR3 loop reads CSVEFTKAGTDYEQYF. CDR3 DNA: TGCAGCGTTGAATTCACGAAGGCCGGGACAGACTACGAGCAGTACTTC.

This clonotype occurred many times. The genes are TRBV27 and TRBJ2-7, with D tentatively TRBD1 (6 bases). The V gene lost 6 bases and the J gene lost 2 bases, with 11 bases spanning the gap. Germline CDR1 and CDR2: MNHEY and SMNVEV (reference sequence). There are 13 residues in the CDR3. Here the CDR3 DNA reads TGTGCCAGCAGCCTACAGGGTCCCTACGAGCAGTACTTC. As protein: CASSLQGPYEQYF.

In this sample, this clonotype turned up a few times. This chain uses TRBV12-3 or TRBV12-4 with TRBJ2-7; D possibly corresponds to TRBD1 (5 bases). V lost 3 bases, J lost 4 bases, and 13 bases lay in between. This CDR3 region has 14 residues. The CDR3 DNA reads as TGTGCCAGCAGTTTCTCGACAGACCCTTACGAGCAGTACTTC. Translated: CASSFSTDPYEQYF.

This clonotype has only a few counts. The gene calls are TRBV6-2 or TRBV6-3 and TRBJ2-7; 8 bases are a match to TRBD2. V lost 6 bases, J lost 0 bases, and 10 bases stayed unmatched. Per germline, CDR1 MNHEY and CDR2 SVGEGT. This CDR3 is built from 16 residues. This CDR3 is CASRERGLALSYEQYF. The CDR3 region has the DNA TGTGCCAGCAGAGAGCGTGGACTAGCCCTCTCCTACGAGCAGTACTTC.

This clonotype was counted ten times or more. This chain links TRBV7-8 with TRBJ1-4; D may be TRBD1 (5 bases). This CDR3 spans 15 amino acids. Trimming stripped 0 bases from V and 6 bases from J, with 11 bases between. Looked up from germline, CDR1 is SGHVS and CDR2 is FQNEAQ. CDR3 region: CASSLASGIDEKLFF. In DNA, the CDR3 is TGTGCCAGCAGCTTAGCGTCAGGGATTGATGAAAAACTGTTTTTT.

The chain combines TRBV28 with TRBJ1-5, with a weak D call TRBD1 (5 bases). The CDR3 runs 14 residues. V lost 7 bases and J lost 8, with 18 bases in between. The germline CDR1 and CDR2 sequences are MDHEN and SYDVKM. The CDR3 nucleotides read TGTGCCAGCACCAAGACAGAGGGTTGGGAGCCCCAGCATTTT. Its protein product is CASTKTEGWEPQHF.

This clonotype was counted between two and nine times. This chain uses TRBV10-2 with TRBJ1-5; tentatively, D is TRBD1 (5 bases). The CDR3 totals 14 residues. V was clipped by 2 bases and J by 4 bases, with 9 bases between them. Looked up from germline, CDR1 is WSHSY and CDR2 is SAAADI. CDR3 residues: CASSETGLNQPQHF. The CDR3 DNA sequence: TGCGCCAGCAGTGAGACAGGACTTAATCAGCCCCAGCATTTT.

In its sample, this clonotype was seen a few times. This chain links TRBV6-1 with TRBJ2-6; D unclear. The V and J ends lost 2 bases and 5 bases respectively, with 1 base between them. The CDR3 is made up of 12 amino acids. Germline V lookup: CDR1 MNHNS, CDR2 SASEGT. The CDR3: CASSERANVLTF. The CDR3 region has the DNA TGTGCCAGCAGTGAAAGGGCCAACGTCCTGACTTTC.

This clonotype appeared a few times. The chain has TRBV4-2 and TRBJ2-3, with 10 bases identical to TRBD2. The CDR3 consists of 17 residues. Germline lookup yields CDR1 LGHNA and CDR2 YNFKEQ. V trimming: 1 base; J trimming: 2 bases; junction bases outside the gene matches: 6. The DNA of the CDR3 is TGTGCCAGCAGCCAAGGACTAGCGGGTTCATACACAGATACGCAGTATTTT. Encoded protein: CASSQGLAGSYTDTQYF.

The chain couples TRBV12-3 or TRBV12-4 to TRBJ1-3; maybe TRBD1 (6 bases). The ends were cut back, 5 bases at V and 0 bases at J, with 14 bases in the middle. This CDR3 is 16 amino acids long. CDR3 DNA: TGTGCCAGCAGTGCATCCGGGACACCCTCTGGAAACACCATATATTTT. This encodes CASSASGTPSGNTIYF.

The rearrangement joins TRBV29-1 to TRBJ2-5; TRBD2 agrees at 7 bases. Per germline, CDR1 SQVTM and CDR2 ANQGSEA. CDR3 size: 12 residues. Germline trimming cut 5 bases from V and 4 bases from J; bases unmatched to any gene: 4. The DNA of the CDR3 is TGCAGCGTTCCGACTAGCCGAGAGACCCAGTACTTC. Amino acids: CSVPTSRETQYF. Full variable domain (outside the CDR3, taken from reference TRBV29-1 and TRBJ2-5): SAVISQKPSRDICQRGTSLTIQCQVDSQVTMMFWYRQQPGQSLTLIATANQGSEATYESGFVIDKFPISRPNLTFSTLTVSNMSPEDSSIYLCSVPTSRETQYFGPGTRLLVL.

This clonotype has only a few counts. V gene TRBV4-1 combines with J gene TRBJ2-1, with D unresolved. CDR3 size: 15 residues. The V gene's germline CDR1 is MGHRA and CDR2 YSYEKL. V gave up 0 bases and J gave up 0 bases, with 6 bases separating them. The CDR3 coding sequence is TGCGCCAGCAGCCAAGACCTGACCTCCTACAATGAGCAGTTCTTC. Translated: CASSQDLTSYNEQFF.

The DNA of the CDR3 is TGTGCCAGCAGCCCAGGGACTAGCCGGAACTACGAGCAGTACTTC. It specifies CASSPGTSRNYEQYF. The rearrangement joins TRBV9 to TRBJ2-7; TRBD2 agrees at 9 bases. V shed 4 bases, J shed 3 bases, and the junction held 8 bases outside the gene matches. The CDR3 has 15 residues. Per the germline V gene, CDR1 is SGDLS and CDR2 is YYNGEE. Filled out from reference TRBV9 and TRBJ2-7, the complete variable domain reads DSGVTQTPKHLITATGQRVTLRCSPRSGDLSVYWYQQSLDQGLQFLIQYYNGEERAKGNILERFSAQQFPDLHSELNLSSLELGDSALYFCASSPGTSRNYEQYFGPGTRLTVT.

This clonotype was detected a few times. The CDR3 loop is CASSPPRDRGTYNEQFF. The CDR3 DNA reads as TGTGCCAGCAGCCCACCTCGGGACAGGGGTACCTACAATGAGCAGTTCTTC. The genes are TRBV7-8 and TRBJ2-1; 10 bases align to TRBD1. The V segment lost 5 bases and the J segment 2 bases; nucleotides outside the gene matches: 9. The CDR3 contains 17 residues. Per germline, CDR1 SGHVS and CDR2 FQNEAQ.